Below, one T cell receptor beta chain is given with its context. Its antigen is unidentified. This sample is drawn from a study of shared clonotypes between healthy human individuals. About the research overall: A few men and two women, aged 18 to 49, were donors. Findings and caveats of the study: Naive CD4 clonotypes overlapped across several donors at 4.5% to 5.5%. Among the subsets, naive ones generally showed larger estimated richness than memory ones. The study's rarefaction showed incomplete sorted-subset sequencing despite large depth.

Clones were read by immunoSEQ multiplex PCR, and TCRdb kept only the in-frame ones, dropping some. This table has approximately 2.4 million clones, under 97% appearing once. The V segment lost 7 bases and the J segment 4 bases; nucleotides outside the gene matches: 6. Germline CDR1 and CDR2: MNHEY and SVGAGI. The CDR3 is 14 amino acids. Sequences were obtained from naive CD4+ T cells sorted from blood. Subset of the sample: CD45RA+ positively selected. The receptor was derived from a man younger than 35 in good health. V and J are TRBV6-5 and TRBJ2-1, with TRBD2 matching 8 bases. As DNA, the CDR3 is TGTGCCAGCACCAGGACTAGCAAGTACAATGAGCAGTTCTTC. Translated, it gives CASTRTSKYNEQFF.